The T cell receptor (beta chain) described here comes from a study of response to subunit inactivated influenza vaccine. TCRdb passed the RT-PCR reads through MiXCR, listing each CDR3 protein once. The sample yields approximately 680,000 distinct CDR3 sequences, 15% to 17% seen once. Germline CDR1 reads DFQATT; CDR2 reads SNEGSKA (reference sequence). This CDR3 has 14 residues. V lost 5 bases to trimming and J lost 8 bases, with 19 bases between them. Study-level points and caveats: Authors suggested few new T cells are recruited by each seasonal influenza vaccination.

This clonotype was counted only a few times. The target antigen is unknown. This sample comprised PBMCs from blood, obtained 11 to 12 days after vaccination. The rearrangement joins TRBV20-1 to TRBJ2-1, with D possibly being TRBD1 (6 bases). The source is a man aged 50 or older who received an inactivated influenza vaccine. CDR3 loop: CSAVSWGRGDEQFF. The CDR3 bases are TGCAGTGCTGTCAGTTGGGGGCGAGGGGATGAGCAGTTCTTC.